This T cell receptor beta chain originates from a study of human T cells and chemical hapten exposure. Time point defined: healthy volunteer bleed at 6 weeks. The authors' total RNA extraction used unfractionated whole blood. This clonotype has just a few counts. Study processing details: Samples ranged from roughly 20,000 to 700,000 TCRs, with a median of roughly 95,000. MiXCR, run by TCRdb on the RACE reads, gives a single entry per CDR3 protein. The authors' filters were not applied to this entry. This sample has some 65,000 distinct CDR3 sequences, with about 5.7% found just once. The CDR3 length is 14 residues. The germline CDR1 and CDR2 sequences are MDHEN and SYDVKM. The V gene lost 4 bases and the J gene lost 4 bases, with 14 bases spanning the gap.

The sequenced sample was whole blood. The chain links TRBV28 to TRBJ2-7; maybe TRBD2 (5 bases). This receptor was identified in a female donor in good health. Some clones in this sample may be carry-over from other donors' samples. CDR3 bases: TGTGCCAGCAGTTCGGGTAGAGGCGGGTACGAGCAGTACTTC. Translation: CASSSGRGGYEQYF.